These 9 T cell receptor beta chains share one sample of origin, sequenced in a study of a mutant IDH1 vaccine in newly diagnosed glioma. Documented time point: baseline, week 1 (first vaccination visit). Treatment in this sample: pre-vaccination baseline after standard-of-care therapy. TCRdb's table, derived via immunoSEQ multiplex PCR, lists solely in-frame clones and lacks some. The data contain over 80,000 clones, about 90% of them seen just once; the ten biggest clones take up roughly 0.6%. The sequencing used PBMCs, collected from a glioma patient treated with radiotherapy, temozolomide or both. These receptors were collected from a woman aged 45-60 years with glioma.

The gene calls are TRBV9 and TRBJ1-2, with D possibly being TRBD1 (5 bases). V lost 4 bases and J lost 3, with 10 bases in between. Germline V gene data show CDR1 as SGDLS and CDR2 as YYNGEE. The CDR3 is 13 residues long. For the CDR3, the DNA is TGTGCCAGCAGCCCCAGGGCAGACTATGGCTACACCTTC. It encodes CASSPRADYGYTF.

CDR3 in DNA: TGTGCCAGCAGCCAAGAGCGGGTAGGTACGCGCGAGCAGTACTTC. As protein: CASSQERVGTREQYF. The chain links TRBV4-2 to TRBJ2-7, with D possibly TRBD2 on 5 matching bases. Germline V CDR1 and CDR2: LGHNA, YNFKEQ. V was trimmed by 0 bases and J by 6 bases, leaving 15 bases between them. The CDR3 is 15 amino acids.

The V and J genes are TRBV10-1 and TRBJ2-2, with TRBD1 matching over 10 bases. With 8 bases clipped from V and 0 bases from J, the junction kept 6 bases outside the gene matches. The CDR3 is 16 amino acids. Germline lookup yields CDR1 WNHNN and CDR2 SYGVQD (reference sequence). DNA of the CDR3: TGCGCCAGCGATGGGACAGGGGAGGCGAACACCGGGGAGCTGTTTTTT. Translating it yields CASDGTGEANTGELFF.

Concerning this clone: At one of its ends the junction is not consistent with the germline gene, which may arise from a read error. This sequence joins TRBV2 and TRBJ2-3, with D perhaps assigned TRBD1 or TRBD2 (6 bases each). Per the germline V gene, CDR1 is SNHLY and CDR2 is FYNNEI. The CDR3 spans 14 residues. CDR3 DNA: TGTGCCAGCAGCGAAGGGGGGTTTGCGAATACGCAGTATTTT. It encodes CASSEGGFANTQYF.

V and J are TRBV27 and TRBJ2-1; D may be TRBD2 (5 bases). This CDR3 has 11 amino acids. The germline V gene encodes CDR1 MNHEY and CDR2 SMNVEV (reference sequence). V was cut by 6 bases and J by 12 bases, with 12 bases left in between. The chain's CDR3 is CASRSRRGQFF. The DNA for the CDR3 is TGTGCCAGCAGAAGTAGACGGGGGCAGTTCTTC.

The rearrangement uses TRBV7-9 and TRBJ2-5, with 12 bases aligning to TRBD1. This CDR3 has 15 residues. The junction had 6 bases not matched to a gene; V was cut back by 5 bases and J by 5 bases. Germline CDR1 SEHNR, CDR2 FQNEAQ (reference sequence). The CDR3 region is CASSPGTGGVETQYF. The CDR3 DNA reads TGTGCCAGCAGCCCCGGGACAGGGGGCGTCGAGACCCAGTACTTC.

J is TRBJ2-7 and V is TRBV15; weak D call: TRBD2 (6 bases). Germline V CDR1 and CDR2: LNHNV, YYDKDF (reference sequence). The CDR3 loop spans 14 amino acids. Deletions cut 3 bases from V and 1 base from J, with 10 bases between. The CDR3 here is CATSREGISYEQYF. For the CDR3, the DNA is TGTGCCACCAGCAGGGAGGGGATTTCCTACGAGCAGTACTTC.

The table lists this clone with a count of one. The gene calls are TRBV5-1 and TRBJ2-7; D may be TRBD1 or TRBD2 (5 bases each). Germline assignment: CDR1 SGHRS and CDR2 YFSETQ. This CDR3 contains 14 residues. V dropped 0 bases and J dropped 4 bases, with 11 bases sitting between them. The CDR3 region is CASSLAPGPYEQYF. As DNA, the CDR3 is TGCGCCAGCAGCTTGGCGCCGGGGCCGTACGAGCAGTACTTC. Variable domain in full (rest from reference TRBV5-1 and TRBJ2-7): KAGVTQTPRYLIKTRGQQVTLSCSPISGHRSVSWYQQTPGQGLQFLFEYFSETQRNKGNFPGRFSGRQFSNSRSEMNVSTLELGDSALYLCASSLAPGPYEQYFGPGTRLTVT.

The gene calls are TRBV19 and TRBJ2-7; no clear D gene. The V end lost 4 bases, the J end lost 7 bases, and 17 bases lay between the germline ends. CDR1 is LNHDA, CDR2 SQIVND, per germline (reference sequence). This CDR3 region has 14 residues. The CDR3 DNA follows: TGTGCCAGTAGTACGGGCGGCCATGCGAGGGAGCAGTACTTC. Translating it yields CASSTGGHAREQYF.